These 30 T cell receptor beta chains originate from one sample sequenced in a study of blood T cell repertoires in COVID-19. Here immunoSEQ multiplex PCR was the method, and the copy in TCRdb shows in-frame clones only, minus some. The data hold about 150,000 clones, with roughly 80% observed a single time. What was sequenced was peripheral blood. The receptors derive from a woman aged 60 to 75 with acute or convalescent COVID-19.

The genes are TRBV19 and TRBJ2-4, with 8 bases identical to TRBD1. Germline V CDR1 and CDR2: LNHDA, SQIVND (reference sequence). This CDR3 contains 15 residues. The V segment lost 5 bases and the J segment 0 bases; nucleotides outside the gene matches: 3. CDR3 coding DNA: TGTGCCAGTAGTCTGGACAGGGTAGCCAAAAACATTCAGTACTTC. Translating it yields CASSLDRVAKNIQYF.

The chain uses TRBV27 and TRBJ2-4; the D gene is possibly TRBD2 (6 bases). The CDR3 is made up of 12 amino acids. V was shortened by 9 bases and J by 7 bases, with 13 bases between the two germline ends. Germline values: CDR1 MNHEY, CDR2 SMNVEV (reference sequence). The CDR3 here is CASGRNGNIQYF. CDR3 nucleotides: TGTGCCAGTGGGAGGAATGGGAACATTCAGTACTTC.

V and J are TRBV5-6 and TRBJ2-1; D is perhaps TRBD1 (5 bases). V lost 2 bases and J 9 bases, leaving 9 bases between the germline ends. Per the germline V gene, CDR1 is SGHDT and CDR2 is YYEEEE. The CDR3 is 12 amino acids. This CDR3 is CASSFGAVEQFF. CDR3 coding DNA: TGTGCCAGCAGCTTTGGGGCGGTTGAGCAGTTCTTC.

This clone was recorded a few times. V usage is TRBV5-1 and J usage is TRBJ1-2; D uncertain. Deletions cut 0 bases from V and 2 bases from J, with 11 bases between. Germline CDR1 is SGHRS and CDR2 is YFSETQ. This CDR3 has 15 residues. The CDR3 is CASSLGPASNYGYTF. The CDR3 DNA follows: TGCGCCAGCAGCTTGGGCCCAGCGTCAAACTATGGCTACACCTTC. The full variable domain, its missing parts supplied by reference TRBV5-1 and TRBJ1-2, is KAGVTQTPRYLIKTRGQQVTLSCSPISGHRSVSWYQQTPGQGLQFLFEYFSETQRNKGNFPGRFSGRQFSNSRSEMNVSTLELGDSALYLCASSLGPASNYGYTFGSGTRLTVV.

The rearrangement joins TRBV4-1 to TRBJ1-5; 9 positions match TRBD1. CDR3 size: 17 residues. After removal of 3 bases from V and 4 bases from J, the junction contained 10 bases not matched to a gene. The germline V gene encodes CDR1 MGHRA and CDR2 YSYEKL. CDR3 bases: TGCGCCAGCAGCCACCATAACAGGGGGCAGGGTAATCAGCCCCAGCATTTT. Amino acid sequence: CASSHHNRGQGNQPQHF.

The table lists this clone with a count of one. The chain links TRBV10-2 to TRBJ1-5; D is possibly TRBD1 (5 bases). The germline V gene encodes CDR1 WSHSY and CDR2 SAAADI. Trimming took off 5 bases at V and 7 bases at J, with 9 bases between the two ends. There are 12 residues in the CDR3. CDR3: CASSKGVQPQHF. The CDR3 DNA sequence: TGCGCCAGCAGTAAAGGGGTGCAGCCCCAGCATTTT.

Only a few counts were recorded for this clone. CDR3 DNA sequence: TGTGCCAGCAGTCAAGGGGCCAATCAACCGGATATAAGCTCCTATAATTCACCCCTCCACTTT. Translated, it gives CASSQGANQPDISSYNSPLHF. V is TRBV2 and J is TRBJ1-6, with D perhaps TRBD1 (5 bases). V was cut by 5 bases and J by 0 bases, with 26 bases left in between. Germline V gives CDR1 SNHLY, CDR2 FYNNEI. The CDR3 is 21 amino acids.

This clone was seen only a few times. The chain employs TRBV18 and TRBJ2-1, with 8 bases matching TRBD2. The germline V gene encodes CDR1 KGHSH and CDR2 LQKENI. V trimming: 4 bases; J trimming: 7 bases; junction bases outside the gene matches: 3. The CDR3 sequence is 13 residues long. CDR3 DNA: TGTGCCAGCTCACTGACTAGCGCGAATGAGCAGTTCTTC. It is translated as CASSLTSANEQFF.

This chain joins TRBV3-1 (or the pseudogene TRBV3-2) and TRBJ2-1; 14 bases fit TRBD2. CDR3 length equals 17 residues. CDR1 is LGHDT, CDR2 YNNKEL, per germline (reference sequence). The V and J ends lost 5 bases and 7 bases, in that order; junction bases with no gene match: 10. CDR3 coding DNA: TGTGCCAGCAGCGCCAGTCCGACTAGCGGGGGGGGGAATGAGCAGTTCTTC. Protein: CASSASPTSGGGNEQFF.

This clone was detected only a few times. This chain connects TRBV3-1 (or the pseudogene TRBV3-2) to TRBJ1-5; 7 bases are a match to TRBD1. After removal of 2 bases from V and 2 bases from J, the junction contained 3 bases not matched to a gene. Germline assignment: CDR1 LGHDT and CDR2 YNNKEL (reference sequence). This CDR3 is built from 15 residues. The CDR3 loop is CASSQQGVGNQPQHF. The CDR3 region has the DNA TGTGCCAGCAGCCAACAGGGGGTTGGCAATCAGCCCCAGCATTTT.

The V call is TRBV18, the J call TRBJ1-1; D possibly corresponds to TRBD1 (5 bases). The CDR3 is made up of 14 amino acids. The ends were cut back, 3 bases at V and 0 bases at J, with 8 bases in the middle. The germline gives CDR1 KGHSH, CDR2 LQKENI. CDR3 protein: CASSPDNLNTEAFF. The CDR3 DNA reads as TGTGCCAGCTCACCGGACAACTTGAACACTGAAGCTTTCTTT.

This chain uses TRBV7-2 with TRBJ2-1; 8 nucleotides agree with TRBD1. Germline trimming cut 2 bases from V and 8 bases from J; bases unmatched to any gene: 8. Germline V gene lookup returns CDR1 SGHTA and CDR2 FQGNSA. This CDR3 has 15 amino acids. CDR3 sequence: CASSLRRTGSDEQFF. The CDR3 region has the DNA TGTGCCAGCAGCTTAAGGCGGACAGGGAGCGATGAGCAGTTCTTC.

In its sample, this clone was seen once. V is TRBV30 and J is TRBJ1-3; the D gene is possibly TRBD1 (5 bases). This CDR3 comprises 17 residues. CDR1 and CDR2 from the germline V gene are GTSNPN and SVGIG (reference sequence). The V end lost 0 bases, the J end lost 0 bases, and 15 bases lay between the germline ends. The CDR3: CAWSVGGAVLSGNTIYF. CDR3 in DNA: TGTGCCTGGAGTGTAGGTGGGGCGGTGCTCTCTGGAAACACCATATATTTT.

This chain joins TRBV7-9 and TRBJ1-1; weak D call: TRBD1 (6 bases). The CDR3 totals 13 residues. The germline V and J ends were trimmed by 2 bases and 6 bases, with 10 bases remaining between them. Germline V CDR1 and CDR2: SEHNR, FQNEAQ (reference sequence). As DNA, the CDR3 is TGTGCCAGCAGCTTAAGGGGGGGAGCTGAAGCTTTCTTT. This codes for CASSLRGGAEAFF.

The genes are TRBV6-5 and TRBJ2-3, with D tentatively TRBD2 (6 bases). The CDR3 runs to 12 residues. Germline V gene sequence: CDR1 MNHEY, CDR2 SVGAGI. The ends were cut back, 8 bases at V and 0 bases at J, with 6 bases in the middle. CDR3 bases: TGTGCCAGCGGGGGGAGCACAGATACGCAGTATTTT. This gives the protein CASGGSTDTQYF.

This clone has a single count. The chain links TRBV6-1 to TRBJ1-5, with 7 bases that match TRBD1. This CDR3 is 17 amino acids long. Unmatched junction bases numbered 8, after V lost 3 bases and J lost 0 bases. The germline V gene encodes CDR1 MNHNS and CDR2 SASEGT. CDR3 sequence reads: CASSDSMGQHSNQPQHF. For the CDR3, the DNA is TGTGCCAGCAGTGATAGTATGGGACAGCATAGCAATCAGCCCCAGCATTTT.

Written as DNA, the CDR3 is TGTGCCAGCAGCTTACCCTTGGGGCAGGGGGAAGATACAGATACGCAGTATTTT. Protein sequence: CASSLPLGQGEDTDTQYF. V gene TRBV5-4 combines with J gene TRBJ2-3; 7 bases fit TRBD1. Germline CDR1 SGHNT, CDR2 YYREEE (reference sequence). V gave up 2 bases and J gave up 3 bases; unmatched junction bases: 15. This CDR3 has 18 residues.

The chain combines TRBV6-6 with TRBJ1-6; TRBD1 agrees at 10 bases. After removal of 9 bases from V and 10 bases from J, the junction contained 3 bases not matched to a gene. Looked up from germline, CDR1 is MNHNY and CDR2 is SVGAGI (reference sequence). The CDR3 extends over 12 amino acids. The CDR3 reads CASGTGESPLHF. The CDR3 nucleotides are TGTGCCAGTGGGACAGGGGAGTCACCCCTCCACTTT.

The V call is TRBV19, the J call TRBJ2-2; D not resolved. The germline V gene encodes CDR1 LNHDA and CDR2 SQIVND (reference sequence). The CDR3 consists of 16 residues. V lost 1 base and J lost 5, with 14 bases in between. This CDR3 is CASSIGWLRGTGELFF. For the CDR3, the DNA is TGTGCCAGTAGTATAGGATGGCTACGAGGTACCGGGGAGCTGTTTTTT.

V gene TRBV6-5 combines with J gene TRBJ1-2; TRBD1 matches 7 bases. Germline V gene sequence: CDR1 MNHEY, CDR2 SVGAGI. J gave up 5 bases and V 5 bases, and 5 bases lay outside the gene matches. The CDR3 contains 13 residues. Here the CDR3 DNA reads TGTGCCAGCAGTCCGACAGGGAGTTATGGCTACACCTTC. It translates to CASSPTGSYGYTF.

The CDR3 spells CASSPTLGDRGRHEQFF. The CDR3 DNA reads TGTGCCAGCTCACCGACCCTAGGGGACAGGGGTAGGCATGAGCAGTTCTTC. The chain has TRBV18 and TRBJ2-1; 10 bases map to TRBD1. CDR1 KGHSH and CDR2 LQKENI come from the germline V gene. CDR3 length: 17 amino acids. Trimming cost V 3 bases and J 8 bases; bases outside gene matches: 13.

The chain employs TRBV28 and TRBJ1-4, with 9 bases lining up with TRBD1. The V gene's germline CDR1 is MDHEN and CDR2 SYDVKM. This CDR3 is built from 14 residues. The J segment lost 8 bases and the V segment lost 9 bases, leaving 10 bases of the junction unmatched. The CDR3, as DNA: TGTGCCAGTCGCCCGGGACAGGGTTACGAAAAACTGTTTTTT. Translating gives CASRPGQGYEKLFF. The whole variable domain, filled in from reference TRBV28 and TRBJ1-4, reads DVKVTQSSRYLVKRTGEKVFLECVQDMDHENMFWYRQDPGLGLRLIYFSYDVKMKEKGDIPEGYSVSREKKERFSLILESASTNQTSMYLCASRPGQGYEKLFFGSGTQLSVL.

This rearrangement joins TRBV5-1 to TRBJ2-5, with 9 bases aligning to TRBD1. CDR1 and CDR2 (germline): SGHRS, YFSETQ. CDR3 size: 15 residues. V lost 0 bases, J lost 5 bases, and 5 bases stayed unmatched. The CDR3 here is CASSLEQGATETQYF. CDR3 DNA sequence: TGCGCCAGCAGCTTGGAACAGGGGGCTACGGAGACCCAGTACTTC.

The J gene is TRBJ1-2, the V gene TRBV6-5; 9 bases map to TRBD1. Germline values: CDR1 MNHEY, CDR2 SVGAGI. V shed 4 bases, J shed 7 bases, and the junction held 4 bases outside the gene matches. This CDR3 contains 13 residues. The CDR3 DNA reads as TGTGCCAGCAGTTGGGACAGGGATGCTGGCTACACCTTC. Translating it yields CASSWDRDAGYTF.

V is TRBV3-1 (or the pseudogene TRBV3-2) and J is TRBJ2-7; the match to TRBD1 covers 11 bases. Germline V gene lookup returns CDR1 LGHDT and CDR2 YNNKEL (reference sequence). The CDR3 has 15 amino acids. V gave up 4 bases and J gave up 7 bases; unmatched junction bases: 9. The CDR3 is CASSLRTGGLGEQYF. The CDR3 nucleotides are TGTGCCAGCAGCCTACGGACAGGGGGCTTGGGGGAGCAGTACTTC.

The rearrangement links TRBV3-1 (or the pseudogene TRBV3-2) to TRBJ1-5, with D possibly TRBD1 on 5 matching bases. Germline-derived CDR1 and CDR2 are LGHDT and YNNKEL (reference sequence). The CDR3 extends over 13 amino acids. The germline V and J ends were trimmed by 1 base and 7 bases, with 8 bases remaining between them. The CDR3 is CASSQARTQPQHF. The CDR3 DNA is TGTGCCAGCAGCCAAGCAAGGACACAGCCCCAGCATTTT.

The chain has TRBV3-1 (or the pseudogene TRBV3-2) and TRBJ1-1; D ambiguous. Germline V gene data show CDR1 as LGHDT and CDR2 as YNNKEL (reference sequence). This CDR3 is 15 amino acids long. V gave up 7 bases and J gave up 4 bases, with 19 bases separating them. The CDR3 loop is CASNLKTARGTEAFF. The CDR3 region has the DNA TGTGCCAGCAACTTGAAAACCGCTCGAGGCACTGAAGCTTTCTTT.

The chain employs TRBV19 and TRBJ1-6, with D unclear. CDR3 length equals 14 residues. The V and J ends lost 4 bases and 7 bases respectively, with 11 bases between them. Germline CDR1 LNHDA, CDR2 SQIVND (reference sequence). CDR3 nucleotide sequence: TGTGCCAGTAGTACCGGAGCGGGGAATTCACCCCTCCACTTT. This codes for CASSTGAGNSPLHF. The whole variable domain, filled in from reference TRBV19 and TRBJ1-6, reads DGGITQSPKYLFRKEGQNVTLSCEQNLNHDAMYWYRQDPGQGLRLIYYSQIVNDFQKGDIAEGYSVSREKKESFPLTVTSAQKNPTAFYLCASSTGAGNSPLHFGNGTRLTVT.

This clone was detected once. The V and J genes are TRBV21-1 and TRBJ2-6; TRBD1, the D gene given by the table, was not confirmed from the DNA. TRBV21-1 is a pseudogene locus. The CDR3 is made up of 18 amino acids. CDR3: CASSKDEQGASGANVLTF. The CDR3 DNA reads TGTGCCAGCAGCAAAGACGAACAGGGGGCTTCTGGGGCCAACGTCCTGACTTTC.

The rearrangement joins TRBV11-2 to TRBJ1-1; D unresolved. V was clipped by 5 bases and J by 10 bases, with 20 bases between them. CDR1 and CDR2 (germline): SGHAT, FQNNGV. The CDR3 has 14 amino acids. The CDR3 loop is CASSQFRSDSGAFF. CDR3 sequence (DNA): TGTGCCAGCAGCCAATTCCGGTCGGACTCCGGAGCTTTCTTT.